Listed below are T cell receptor beta chains from one sample, sequenced in a study of CD8+ T cells in alopecia areata. Profiling relied on immunoSEQ multiplex PCR, and the TCRdb table lists in-frame clones only, not all of them. The sample lists roughly 120,000 clones; roughly 50% were seen once. The source was CD4+ T cells sorted from blood, collected at week 24, from a patient treated with tofacitinib. Receptors were obtained from a human donor with alopecia areata. The CDR3 runs from the conserved cysteine through the conserved F or W. D genes are given only for firm matches. Some rows have no size entry. The others give once, few or many, or a class for an expanded clone.

j_gene: TRBJ2-1
len: 12
abundance: NA
d_gene: NA
v_gene: TRBV7-3
CDR3nt: TGTGCCAGCAGCGTGTACGGGAATGAGCAGTTCTTC
CDR3aa: CASSVYGNEQFF

j_gene: TRBJ2-3
len: 15
abundance: NA
d_gene: NA
v_gene: TRBV9
CDR3nt: TGTGCCAGCAGCCAGGACCCCGACGCGATAGATACGCAGTATTTT
CDR3aa: CASSQDPDAIDTQYF

j_gene: TRBJ2-3
len: 15
abundance: NA
d_gene: NA
v_gene: TRBV30
CDR3nt: TGTGCCTGGACCAAACTTTGGGGTAGCACAGATACGCAGTATTTT
CDR3aa: CAWTKLWGSTDTQYF

j_gene: TRBJ1-1
len: 10
abundance: NA
d_gene: NA
v_gene: TRBV30
CDR3nt: TGTGCCTGGATAGCCACTGAAGCTTTCTTT
CDR3aa: CAWIATEAFF

j_gene: TRBJ2-5
len: 12
abundance: NA
d_gene: NA
v_gene: TRBV7-9
CDR3nt: TGTGCCAGCAGCTTCGGGGGTGCTGAGCAGTACTTC
CDR3aa: CASSFGGAEQYF

j_gene: TRBJ1-2
len: 14
abundance: NA
d_gene: NA
v_gene: TRBV2
CDR3nt: TGTGCCAGCAGCCTCCGGGGGGCAGGCTATGGCTACACCTTC
CDR3aa: CASSLRGAGYGYTF

j_gene: TRBJ1-5
len: 14
abundance: few
d_gene: TRBD1
v_gene: TRBV29-1
CDR3nt: TGCAGCGTTGCAACGGGGACAGGGGATCAGCCCCAGCATTTT
CDR3aa: CSVATGTGDQPQHF

j_gene: TRBJ2-5
len: 14
abundance: NA
d_gene: NA
v_gene: TRBV7-9
CDR3nt: TGTGCCAGCAGCTTAAGCTACGGGGGCGAGACCCAGTACTTC
CDR3aa: CASSLSYGGETQYF

j_gene: TRBJ1-2
len: 13
abundance: NA
d_gene: NA
v_gene: TRBV7-2
CDR3nt: TGTGCCAGCAGCCCCGGGGGCCGGGGTGGCTACACCTTC
CDR3aa: CASSPGGRGGYTF

j_gene: TRBJ2-5
len: 15
abundance: NA
d_gene: TRBD2
v_gene: TRBV2
CDR3nt: TGTGCCAGCAACGGTGGCGGGGGGACTTCTGGGACCCAGTACTTC
CDR3aa: CASNGGGGTSGTQYF

j_gene: TRBJ2-3
len: 22
abundance: NA
d_gene: NA
v_gene: TRBV4-2
CDR3nt: TGTGCCAGCAGCCCGGGACAGGGGAGCGGCGGGGGGGAAGGCACTAGCACAGATACGCAGTATTTT
CDR3aa: CASSPGQGSGGGEGTSTDTQYF

j_gene: TRBJ2-1
len: 14
abundance: NA
d_gene: TRBD1
v_gene: TRBV7-2
CDR3nt: TGTGCCAGCAGCCCTTGGACAGGCCCCCGTGAGCAGTTCTTC
CDR3aa: CASSPWTGPREQFF

j_gene: TRBJ1-5
len: 14
abundance: NA
d_gene: NA
v_gene: TRBV29-1
CDR3nt: TGCAGCGTTGTTACGACGGACAGCAATCAGCCCCAGCATTTT
CDR3aa: CSVVTTDSNQPQHF

j_gene: TRBJ2-3
len: 13
abundance: NA
d_gene: NA
v_gene: TRBV18
CDR3nt: TGTGCCAGCTCACCACCGGCGGTTACCACGCAGTATTTT
CDR3aa: CASSPPAVTTQYF

j_gene: TRBJ1-2
len: 16
abundance: NA
d_gene: NA
v_gene: TRBV5-1
CDR3nt: TGCGCCAGCAGCTTGGATGAGCCCTTCGCTAACTATGGCTACACCTTC
CDR3aa: CASSLDEPFANYGYTF

j_gene: TRBJ1-5
len: 12
abundance: NA
d_gene: TRBD1
v_gene: TRBV2
CDR3nt: TGTGCCAGCAGCGGAGAGGGGGCGACCCAGCATTTT
CDR3aa: CASSGEGATQHF

j_gene: TRBJ1-2
len: 14
abundance: few
d_gene: NA
v_gene: TRBV25-1
CDR3nt: TGTGCCAGCAGTGAATATGGCCCAGGGGTTGGCTACACCTTC
CDR3aa: CASSEYGPGVGYTF